A single sample gave rise to the 9 T cell receptor beta chains below, sequenced in a study of T-cell memory formation after mild COVID-19. TCRdb re-called the 5' RACE reads through MiXCR, storing one row per CDR3 protein. The sample lists roughly 620,000 distinct CDR3 sequences; 18% were seen once. The sample consisted of PBMCs or a T cell subset sorted from them (not recorded which). These receptors came from an adult woman who had mild COVID-19 (a few samples of this study predate the infection). Cell type and time point are not known.

This clonotype was picked up a small number of times. This chain connects TRBV20-1 to TRBJ2-3, with D unclear. Germline V gene lookup returns CDR1 DFQATT and CDR2 SNEGSKA (reference sequence). The CDR3 length is 12 residues. Between the trimmed V and J ends, which lost 3 bases and 3 bases, there was a span of 7 bases. CDR3 DNA sequence: TGCAGTGCTAGTCAAGCGACAGATACGCAGTATTTT. Translated, it gives CSASQATDTQYF.

The rearrangement uses TRBV6-2 or TRBV6-3 and TRBJ2-2; D gene unclear. Germline CDR1 is MNHEY and CDR2 is SVGEGT. The length of the CDR3 is 12 residues. Trimming took 6 bases from V and 1 from J, leaving 3 bases between them. The CDR3 reads CASRGNTGELFF. For the CDR3, the DNA is TGTGCCAGCAGAGGGAACACCGGGGAGCTGTTTTTT.

This clonotype was detected a few times. The CDR3 is CASRDTGEETQYF. CDR3 sequence (DNA): TGTGCCAGTAGGGATACAGGGGAAGAGACCCAGTACTTC. The genes are TRBV19 and TRBJ2-5, with 7 bases matching TRBD1. Germline CDR1 LNHDA, CDR2 SQIVND (reference sequence). This CDR3 region has 13 residues. Unmatched junction bases numbered 4, after V lost 6 bases and J lost 3 bases.

The V call is TRBV7-2, the J call TRBJ2-5, with 9 positions matching TRBD2. The ends lost 2 bases at V and 3 bases at J; junction bases unmatched: 1. The germline gives CDR1 SGHTA, CDR2 FQGNSA. This CDR3 spans 14 amino acids. The CDR3 DNA is TGTGCCAGCAGCTTAATAGCGGGAGAAGAGACCCAGTACTTC. This translates into CASSLIAGEETQYF. Full variable domain (remainder filled in from reference TRBV7-2 and TRBJ2-5): GAGVSQSPSNKVTEKGKDVELRCDPISGHTALYWYRQSLGQGLEFLIYFQGNSAPDKSGLPSDRFSAERTGGSVSTLTIQRTQQEDSAVYLCASSLIAGEETQYFGPGTRLLVL.

J is TRBJ1-3 and V is TRBV5-1; D uncertain. Trimming took 4 bases from V and 0 from J, leaving 11 bases between them. The CDR3 is made up of 15 amino acids. The germline CDR1 and CDR2 sequences are SGHRS and YFSETQ. CDR3 region: CASSQTQFSGNTIYF. The CDR3 DNA is TGCGCCAGCAGCCAAACTCAGTTCTCTGGAAACACCATATATTTT.

There are a few counts of this clonotype. The chain links TRBV7-9 to TRBJ1-4; the D gene is possibly TRBD1 (5 bases). CDR1 is SEHNR, CDR2 FQNEAQ, per germline (reference sequence). V shed 5 bases and J shed 4 bases, with 14 bases lying between them. This CDR3 spans 15 amino acids. The CDR3 nucleotides are TGTGCCAGCAGCCCCCGGGACGTTTTTAATGAAAAACTGTTTTTT. Translated: CASSPRDVFNEKLFF.

The chain uses TRBV6-2 or TRBV6-3 and TRBJ2-7; TRBD2 aligns across 9 bases. V was pared by 3 bases and J by 3 bases, with 3 bases of the junction left unmatched. Germline assignment: CDR1 MNHEY and CDR2 SVGEGT. CDR3 size: 14 residues. CDR3 sequence reads: CASSYHSGSYEQYF. The CDR3, as DNA: TGTGCCAGCAGTTATCATAGCGGGAGCTACGAGCAGTACTTC.

The genes are TRBV12-3 or TRBV12-4 and TRBJ2-6, with no clear D. This CDR3 is built from 16 residues. V gave up 6 bases and J gave up 0 bases, with 12 bases separating them. The CDR3 DNA sequence: TGTGCCAGCAGCCGACGACCGAACTCTGGGGCCAACGTCCTGACTTTC. Translation: CASSRRPNSGANVLTF.

This clonotype was counted between two and nine times. This chain connects TRBV20-1 to TRBJ2-3, with D possibly being TRBD2 (6 bases). V lost 0 bases and J lost 1, with 11 bases in between. This CDR3 contains 15 residues. The germline gives CDR1 DFQATT, CDR2 SNEGSKA (reference sequence). This chain's CDR3 is CSARDRASGTDTQYF. CDR3 DNA: TGCAGTGCTAGAGATCGTGCTAGCGGCACAGATACGCAGTATTTT.